This T cell receptor beta chain was captured in a study of CD8 T cells in ankylosing spondylitis (dated by TCRdb to 2016 to 2017). For context, the study as a whole: To find TCR variants linked to disease, the study profiled T cell receptor beta repertoires in ankylosing spondylitis patients and healthy donors. Samples of peripheral blood were taken, and for ankylosing spondylitis patients, synovial fluid was collected as well. The full study cohort was made up of about 24 ankylosing spondylitis patients and roughly 98 healthy donors.

Cut back by 1 base and 8 bases, the V and J ends lie 17 bases apart. Including the terminal cysteine and phenylalanine, the CDR3 comprises 15 residues. Of the read, only the CDR3 DNA is kept; its 45 bases are in frame from base 1. The germline V gene encodes CDR1 LGHNA and CDR2 YSLEER. The sequencing machine was an Illumina HiSeq 2500. TCR beta libraries were prepared by quantitative 5'-RACE with molecular barcodes. As for how the authors treated the data: A new computational method based on a probabilistic model of VDJ rearrangement was used to identify disease-linked TCR variants. TCRdb reprocessing: public reads trimmed at Q25 with fastp, clones called with MiXCR, in-frame beta chains kept. A single entry per CDR3 protein holds the most common genes and DNA from its merged rows. Clone size and V and J calls follow TCRdb, not the original study. The sample includes more than 650,000 distinct CDR3 sequences, with about 12% observed a single time. The ten largest clonotypes hold approximately 0.51% of the sample.

This clonotype was observed a handful of times. Its antigen is unknown. Base quality data are lacking; no much larger clone is found one base away. Study-level results and caveats: The disease-linked clones were reported as significantly enriched in matched synovial fluid samples from ankylosing spondylitis patients. A TCR beta motif made up of several highly homologous amino acid variants appeared to be characteristic of blood from ankylosing spondylitis patients. The disease-linked clones had a CD8+ phenotype and were found at relatively low frequencies in peripheral blood. Some motif variants were previously reported in synovial fluid and blood of reactive arthritis patients, suggesting common disease-initiation mechanisms.

The rearrangement combines TRBV4-3 with TRBJ1-2; TRBD1 is a possible D gene, resting on 5 matching bases. The TCR originated in a male donor with ankylosing spondylitis. Sequencing was done on a sample of blood, either unsorted or a sorted T cell fraction (not recorded which). The DNA sequence reads TGCGCCAGCAGCCAAGGGGTATACCGGGACCAAGGCTACACCTTC. Translated, this gives CASSQGVYRDQGYTF.